This TCR beta chain came from a study of PD-1 blockade in classical Hodgkin lymphoma. Study-wide results and limits: Whatever underlies the repertoire differences (possibly disease activity or prior therapy) remains undefined. Unlike CD8+ TCR diversity, which did not rise significantly by C4D1, CD4+ TCR diversity did. Those patients who began receiving nivolumab less than 1 year after ASCT had lower diversity, and they were excluded. Whoever responded completely had baseline diversity much like that seen in newly diagnosed patients.

This clone was observed a handful of times. Its target is not known. Relapse was seen in all patients after autologous stem cell transplantation, and brentuximab vedotin exposure was variable. Between the trimmed V and J ends, which lost 9 bases and 0 bases, there was a span of 11 bases. This CDR3 contains 13 residues. Germline lookup yields CDR1 LNHDA and CDR2 SQIVND (reference sequence). Some clones are missing from TCRdb's copy, which holds only in-frame ones; the method was immunoSEQ multiplex PCR. The sample shows around 66,000 clones, about 70% of them seen only once. The sequenced sample was peripheral blood mononuclear cells (PBMCs), obtained before the second cycle of nivolumab. The sequence came from a human donor with classical Hodgkin lymphoma. The genes are TRBV19 and TRBJ1-1; D gene ambiguous. CDR3 nucleotide sequence: TGTGCCAGCTCGTTAGGACTGAACACTGAAGCTTTCTTT. Translation: CASSLGLNTEAFF.